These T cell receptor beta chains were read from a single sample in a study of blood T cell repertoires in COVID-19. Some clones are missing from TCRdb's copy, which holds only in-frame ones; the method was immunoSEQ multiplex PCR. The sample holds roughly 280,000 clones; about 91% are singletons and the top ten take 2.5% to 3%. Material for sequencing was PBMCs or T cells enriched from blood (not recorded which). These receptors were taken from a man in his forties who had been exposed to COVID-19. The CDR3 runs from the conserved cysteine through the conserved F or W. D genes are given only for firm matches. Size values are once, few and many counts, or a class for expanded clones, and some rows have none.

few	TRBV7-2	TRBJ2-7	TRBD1	TGTGCCAGCAGCTTAAACAGGGGTTGGTACGAGCAGTACTTC	CASSLNRGWYEQYF
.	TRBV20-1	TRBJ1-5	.	TGCAGTGCAAGTTGGGTGGGAGGGGTGGATGGCAATCAGCCCCAGCATTTT	CSASWVGGVDGNQPQHF
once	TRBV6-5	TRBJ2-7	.	TGTGCCAGCAGTCCCAGCGGCCTCTCCTACGAGCAGTACTTC	CASSPSGLSYEQYF
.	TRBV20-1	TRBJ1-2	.	TGCAGTGCTAGAGTTGATAGTGGCTACACCTTC	CSARVDSGYTF
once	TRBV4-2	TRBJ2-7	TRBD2	TGTGCCAGCAGCCCGACAGCGGGGTACGAGCAGTACTTC	CASSPTAGYEQYF
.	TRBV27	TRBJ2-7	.	TGTGCCAGCACCTACGCCTCCTACGAGCAGTACTTC	CASTYASYEQYF
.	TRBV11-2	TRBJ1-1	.	TGTGCCAGCAGCTTAGCTCCTCAGAGGGATGAAGCTTTCTTT	CASSLAPQRDEAFF
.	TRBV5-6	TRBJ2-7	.	TGTGCCAGCAGCCCAGGGACATCCGTCTCCTACGAGCAGTACTTC	CASSPGTSVSYEQYF
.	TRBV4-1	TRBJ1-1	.	TGCGCCAGCAGCCAAGCAGACGGAGGTTATGAAGCTTTCTTT	CASSQADGGYEAFF
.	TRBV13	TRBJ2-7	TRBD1	TGTGCCAGCAGCTTAGGGGACAGGGAAATGAGCGAGCAGTACTTC	CASSLGDREMSEQYF
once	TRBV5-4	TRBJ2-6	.	TGTGCCAGCAGCTTGCAGGGTACGGGGGCCAACGTCCTGACTTTC	CASSLQGTGANVLTF
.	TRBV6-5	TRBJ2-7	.	TGTGCCACACACCAGGACAGCGGAACGATATACGAGCAGTACTTC	CATHQDSGTIYEQYF
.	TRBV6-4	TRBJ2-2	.	TGTGCCAGCAGTGACTTGCGGGGAGGCACCGGGGAGCTGTTTTTT	CASSDLRGGTGELFF
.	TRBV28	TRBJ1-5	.	TGTGCCAGCAGTTTTGGGGTCTGGGCGGCAGGGAGGTTAAGTCAGCCCCAGCATTTT	CASSFGVWAAGRLSQPQHF
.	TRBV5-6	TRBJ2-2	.	TGTGCCAGCAGCTTGGAGGGGGTGACGGTCGGGGAGCTGTTTTTT	CASSLEGVTVGELFF
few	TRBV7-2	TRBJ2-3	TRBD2	TGTGCCAGCAGCCTAAACCGACCGGGACTATACACAGATACGCAGTATTTT	CASSLNRPGLYTDTQYF
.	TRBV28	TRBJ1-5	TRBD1	TGTGCCAGCAGCATCAGAACAGGGGGCTGGCAGCCCCAGCATTTT	CASSIRTGGWQPQHF
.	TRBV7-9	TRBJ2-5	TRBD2	TGTGCCAGCAGCCCCAGCGGGAGCGGAGAAGAGACCCAGTACTTC	CASSPSGSGEETQYF
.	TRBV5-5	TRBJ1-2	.	TGTGCCAGCAGCCCTATGGGTTTGAGCAGGGCTGGGGATGGCTACACCTTC	CASSPMGLSRAGDGYTF
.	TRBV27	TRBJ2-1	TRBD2	TGTGCCAGCAGTTCATTACCCGGACTAGCGGGAGATGATGAGCAGTTCTTC	CASSSLPGLAGDDEQFF
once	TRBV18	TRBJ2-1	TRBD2	TGTGCCAGCTCACCGAGCGGGAGCAGTGAGCAGTTCTTC	CASSPSGSSEQFF
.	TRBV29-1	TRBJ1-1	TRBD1	TGCAGCGTTGATGGGTTGGACAGGCGGGCTTTCTTT	CSVDGLDRRAFF
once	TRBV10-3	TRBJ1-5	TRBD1	TGTGCCATCAGGGCACAGGGGGGGTCGAATCAGCCCCAGCATTTT	CAIRAQGGSNQPQHF
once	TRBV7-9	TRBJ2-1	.	TGTGCCACCTACACTCTTTCCAGGGACTACAATGAGCAGTTCTTC	CATYTLSRDYNEQFF
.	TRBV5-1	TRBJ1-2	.	TGCGCCAGCAGCTTAGCGGGGAACTATGGCTACACCTTC	CASSLAGNYGYTF
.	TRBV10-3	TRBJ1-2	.	TGTGCCACCAGAGCGGGTGGCTACACCTTC	CATRAGGYTF
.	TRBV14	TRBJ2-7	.	TGTGCCAGCAGCCATATTTCCGGGACATCATCCTACGAGCAGTACTTC	CASSHISGTSSYEQYF
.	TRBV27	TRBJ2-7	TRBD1	TGTGCCAGCAGCTCGGGACAGGGACCTTACGAGCAGTACTTC	CASSSGQGPYEQYF
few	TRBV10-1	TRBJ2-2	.	TGCGCCAGCAAGCCCGGGACGAACACCGGGGAGCTGTTTTTT	CASKPGTNTGELFF